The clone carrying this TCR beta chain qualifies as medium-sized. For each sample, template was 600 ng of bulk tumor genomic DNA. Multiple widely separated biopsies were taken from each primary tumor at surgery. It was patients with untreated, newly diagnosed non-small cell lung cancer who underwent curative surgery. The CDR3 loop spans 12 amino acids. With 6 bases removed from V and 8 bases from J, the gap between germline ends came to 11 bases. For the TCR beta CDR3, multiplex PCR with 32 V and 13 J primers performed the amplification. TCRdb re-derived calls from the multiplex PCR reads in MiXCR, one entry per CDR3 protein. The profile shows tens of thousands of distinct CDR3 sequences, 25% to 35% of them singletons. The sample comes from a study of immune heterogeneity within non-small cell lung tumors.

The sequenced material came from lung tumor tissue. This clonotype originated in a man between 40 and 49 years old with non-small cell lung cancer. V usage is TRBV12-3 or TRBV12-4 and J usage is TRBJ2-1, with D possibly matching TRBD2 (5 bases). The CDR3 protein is CASRNQRYEQFF. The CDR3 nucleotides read TGTGCCAGCAGAAACCAGCGGTATGAGCAGTTCTTC.